One and the same sample provided the 28 T cell receptor beta chains below, sequenced in a study of preoperative IRX-2 immunotherapy in early breast cancer. Described treatment: preoperative locoregional IRX-2 cytokine immunotherapy. The repertoire was sequenced with immunoSEQ multiplex PCR; TCRdb's copy has only in-frame clones and lacks some. The repertoire consists of fewer than 40,000 clones, with nearly 95% occurring once and the leading ten covering about 6.8%. Sample collection was performed from a patient treated with IRX-2 immunotherapy. These receptors originate from a human donor with breast cancer.

The chain employs TRBV19 and TRBJ1-2; D unresolved. CDR1 LNHDA and CDR2 SQIVND come from the germline V gene (reference sequence). CDR3 length: 13 residues. V lost 0 bases, J lost 6 bases, and 8 bases lay in between. CDR3 loop: CASSIEKRHGYTF. The CDR3 DNA follows: TGTGCCAGTAGTATAGAAAAGAGACATGGCTACACCTTC.

This clone showed up just once. This chain joins TRBV14 and TRBJ1-1, with no clear D. The length of the CDR3 is 11 residues. V was trimmed by 6 bases and J by 1 base, leaving 3 bases between them. The germline V gene has CDR1 SGHDN and CDR2 FVKESK. CDR3 loop: CASRQNTEAFF. The DNA for the CDR3 is TGTGCCAGCAGACAGAACACTGAAGCTTTCTTT. Using reference TRBV14 and TRBJ1-1 for the parts outside the CDR3, the full variable domain is EAGVTQFPSHSVIEKGQTVTLRCDPISGHDNLYWYRRVMGKEIKFLLHFVKESKQDESGMPNNRFLAERTGGTYSTLKVQPAELEDSGVYFCASRQNTEAFFGQGTRLTVV.

The chain is built from TRBV7-6 and TRBJ2-3; D perhaps matches TRBD2 (5 bases). V lost 1 base to trimming and J lost 6 bases, with 8 bases between them. CDR3 length: 13 residues. In germline, CDR1 is SGHVS, CDR2 FNYEAQ. The CDR3, as DNA: TGTGCCAGCAGCTTAGGCGGGCGCGATACGCAGTATTTT. This encodes CASSLGGRDTQYF.

This clone was seen just once. The CDR3 loop reads CASSPAGIGTDTQYF. The CDR3 DNA reads TGCGCCAGCAGCCCCGCAGGGATTGGCACAGATACGCAGTATTTT. This chain uses TRBV4-3 with TRBJ2-3; D possibly corresponds to TRBD1 (5 bases). Germline V gives CDR1 LGHNA, CDR2 YSLEER. This CDR3 is built from 15 residues. Trimming pared 4 bases from V and 1 base from J, leaving 12 bases between.

In its sample, this clone was seen once. The rearrangement uses TRBV7-9 and TRBJ1-2; D is possibly TRBD1 (6 bases). Trimming shortened V by 5 bases and J by 4 bases, and 11 bases separated the two germline ends. Germline-derived CDR1 and CDR2 are SEHNR and FQNEAQ (reference sequence). This CDR3 has 13 amino acids. The CDR3 loop is CASSQDSLYGYTF. The CDR3 nucleotides read TGTGCCAGCAGCCAGGACAGTCTCTATGGCTACACCTTC.

The table lists this clone with a count of one. V gene TRBV7-2 combines with J gene TRBJ1-5; D is uncertain. V lost 4 bases to trimming and J lost 7 bases, with 11 bases between them. The CDR3 sequence is 13 residues long. Germline V gene lookup returns CDR1 SGHTA and CDR2 FQGNSA. The CDR3 DNA reads as TGTGCCAGCAGCTCCTGGGAAGGACAGCCCCAGCATTTT. Translating gives CASSSWEGQPQHF.

This clone was counted a few times. This sequence joins TRBV6-1 and TRBJ1-6, with D uncertain. Germline V lookup: CDR1 MNHNS, CDR2 SASEGT. Trimming took off 3 bases at V and 11 bases at J, with 5 bases between the two ends. This CDR3 region has 11 residues. CDR3 bases: TGTGCCAGCAGTGACGGGGCACCCCTCCACTTT. Translating gives CASSDGAPLHF.

This clone appeared a single time. This chain links TRBV27 with TRBJ2-3; D gene uncertain. The CDR3 contains 15 residues. V gave up 3 bases and J gave up 2 bases, with 12 bases separating them. The V gene's germline CDR1 is MNHEY and CDR2 SMNVEV (reference sequence). CDR3 nucleotides: TGTGCCAGCAGTTTTCGCGCAAGAATCACAGATACGCAGTATTTT. It translates to CASSFRARITDTQYF.

J is TRBJ1-5 and V is TRBV9, with 8 bases that match TRBD1. The ends lost 4 bases at V and 7 bases at J; junction bases unmatched: 10. CDR3 length: 15 residues. The germline gives CDR1 SGDLS, CDR2 YYNGEE. The CDR3 DNA is TGTGCCAGCAGCCCACAGGACAGGGTAGGACAGCCCCAGCATTTT. Translation gives CASSPQDRVGQPQHF.

V is TRBV7-3 and J is TRBJ2-7; possible D gene TRBD1, 5 bases. Germline V gives CDR1 SGHTA, CDR2 FQGTGA. This CDR3 region has 14 residues. Deletions cut 6 bases from V and 5 bases from J, with 17 bases between. The CDR3 reads CASSSGPIGDEQYF. In DNA, the CDR3 is TGTGCCAGCAGTTCCGGTCCTATAGGGGACGAGCAGTACTTC.

The chain joins TRBV30 to TRBJ2-1; 9 nucleotides align to TRBD1. Germline V gene sequence: CDR1 GTSNPN, CDR2 SVGIG (reference sequence). V was clipped by 2 bases and J by 4 bases; unmatched bases: 18. The CDR3 totals 19 residues. CDR3 sequence (DNA): TGTGCCTGGAGTACAATACGCACCCTCGGGACAGGGTTGTACAATGAGCAGTTCTTC. Translating gives CAWSTIRTLGTGLYNEQFF.

The chain carries TRBV6-5 and TRBJ2-2; no clear D. V lost 2 bases, J lost 0 bases, and 7 bases lay in between. CDR1 is MNHEY and CDR2 is SVGAGI in the germline V gene. The CDR3 is made up of 15 amino acids. Here the CDR3 reads CASSYGPTNTGELFF. CDR3 DNA sequence: TGTGCCAGCAGTTACGGGCCTACGAACACCGGGGAGCTGTTTTTT.

CDR3 bases: TGTGCCAGCAGCCTGCTGGGGTTCTACAATGAGCAGTTCTTC. It is translated as CASSLLGFYNEQFF. The V and J genes are TRBV14 and TRBJ2-1; D is unresolved. Per the germline V gene, CDR1 is SGHDN and CDR2 is FVKESK. V was pared by 4 bases and J by 3 bases, with 10 bases between. The CDR3 has 14 residues.

The V and J genes are TRBV7-2 and TRBJ1-2; tentatively, D is TRBD1 (5 bases). The CDR3 runs to 13 residues. Trimming took 2 bases from V and 2 from J, leaving 6 bases between them. Looked up from germline, CDR1 is SGHTA and CDR2 is FQGNSA. As DNA, the CDR3 is TGTGCCAGCAGCTTACCAGGGAACTATGGCTACACCTTC. Amino acids: CASSLPGNYGYTF.

The rearrangement links TRBV28 to TRBJ2-2, with 7 bases fitting TRBD2. Germline V CDR1 and CDR2: MDHEN, SYDVKM. V was pared by 8 bases and J by 5 bases, with 8 bases of the junction left unmatched. This CDR3 spans 14 amino acids. As DNA, the CDR3 is TGTGCCAGCCTGATAGCGGGTCCAACCGGGGAGCTGTTTTTT. It translates to CASLIAGPTGELFF.

The gene calls are TRBV7-3 and TRBJ2-7, with D possibly matching TRBD2 (7 bases). The V gene lost 4 bases and the J gene lost 2 bases, with 15 bases spanning the gap. The CDR3 extends over 15 amino acids. CDR1 SGHTA and CDR2 FQGTGA come from the germline V gene. The CDR3 sequence: CASSSRGGDAYEQYF. The CDR3 region has the DNA TGTGCCAGCAGCTCCCGCGGGGGCGACGCCTACGAGCAGTACTTC.

The chain is built from TRBV27 and TRBJ2-7; 10 bases are shared with TRBD1. Germline V gene sequence: CDR1 MNHEY, CDR2 SMNVEV (reference sequence). The CDR3 is made up of 15 amino acids. Unmatched junction bases numbered 5, after V lost 4 bases and J lost 2 bases. The CDR3 region has the DNA TGTGCCAGCAGTTCTCCCGGGACAGGGGCCTACGAGCAGTACTTC. It is translated as CASSSPGTGAYEQYF.

The chain employs TRBV7-3 and TRBJ2-2, with a possible D match to TRBD2 (7 bases). Germline CDR1 SGHTA, CDR2 FQGTGA. The CDR3 is 15 amino acids. Trimming removed 2 bases at V and 5 bases at J, with 12 bases between. DNA of the CDR3: TGTGCCAGCAGCTTAGGTGCGGGGGCGACCGGGGAGCTGTTTTTT. This gives the protein CASSLGAGATGELFF.

The chain links TRBV2 to TRBJ2-7, with 11 bases aligning to TRBD1. The junction had 7 bases not matched to a gene; V was cut back by 6 bases and J by 3 bases. The CDR3 length is 15 residues. In germline, CDR1 is SNHLY, CDR2 FYNNEI. CDR3 coding DNA: TGTGCCAGCAGATACCCCGGGACAGGGGGCTACGAGCAGTACTTC. It is translated as CASRYPGTGGYEQYF.

The CDR3 sequence is CASSQEISSGGSLSTDTQYF. CDR3 in DNA: TGCGCCAGCAGCCAGGAGATCTCTAGCGGGGGGTCCCTATCCACAGATACGCAGTATTTT. The chain employs TRBV4-1 and TRBJ2-3, with 11 bases that match TRBD2. Germline lookup yields CDR1 MGHRA and CDR2 YSYEKL. The CDR3 is made up of 20 amino acids. The J segment lost 2 bases and the V segment lost 3 bases, leaving 16 bases of the junction unmatched.

The V and J genes are TRBV6-1 and TRBJ2-1; D not resolved. Germline V gene lookup returns CDR1 MNHNS and CDR2 SASEGT. This CDR3 is 13 amino acids long. The germline V and J ends were trimmed by 1 base and 6 bases, with 7 bases remaining between them. The CDR3 bases are TGTGCCAGCAGTGAAGGACTTTCCAATGAGCAGTTCTTC. Protein sequence: CASSEGLSNEQFF.

The chain carries TRBV5-1 and TRBJ1-2; 9 bases map to TRBD1. Germline CDR1 SGHRS, CDR2 YFSETQ. The CDR3 consists of 13 residues. V lost 3 bases and J lost 6; bases outside the gene matches: 3. Written as DNA, the CDR3 is TGCGCCAGCAGCTGGGACAGGGTCGATGGCTACACCTTC. Protein product: CASSWDRVDGYTF.

The V gene is TRBV7-9, the J gene TRBJ1-5; no clear D. Looked up from germline, CDR1 is SEHNR and CDR2 is FQNEAQ (reference sequence). V gave up 8 bases and J gave up 1 base, with 12 bases separating them. The CDR3 length is 14 residues. The CDR3 coding sequence is TGTGCCAGCCGGGCCTTTGGGAGCAATCAGCCCCAGCATTTT. It encodes CASRAFGSNQPQHF. Based on the CDR3 plus reference TRBV7-9 and TRBJ1-5, the full variable domain is DTGVSQNPRHKITKRGQNVTFRCDPISEHNRLYWYRQTLGQGPEFLTYFQNEAQLEKSRLLSDRFSAERPKGSFSTLEIQRTEQGDSAMYLCASRAFGSNQPQHFGDGTRLSIL.

V and J are TRBV29-1 and TRBJ2-6; maybe TRBD2 (6 bases). Germline lookup yields CDR1 SQVTM and CDR2 ANQGSEA. The CDR3 has 15 amino acids. V lost 7 bases and J lost 0, with 13 bases in between. CDR3 bases: TGCAGCGCCGGGACTCACACCTCTGGGGCCAACGTCCTGACTTTC. This encodes CSAGTHTSGANVLTF.

V usage is TRBV27 and J usage is TRBJ2-1; possibly TRBD1 for D (7 bases). CDR1 is MNHEY and CDR2 is SMNVEV in the germline V gene (reference sequence). Trimming cost V 5 bases and J 5 bases, with 16 bases left between them. The CDR3 runs to 15 residues. The CDR3 is CASSTDREVNNEQFF. The CDR3 coding sequence is TGTGCCAGCAGTACTGACAGGGAGGTCAACAATGAGCAGTTCTTC.

The V call is TRBV6-1, the J call TRBJ2-1, with 12 bases lining up with TRBD2. V was clipped by 6 bases and J by 3 bases; unmatched bases: 3. From germline, CDR1 is MNHNS and CDR2 SASEGT. There are 15 residues in the CDR3. The DNA of the CDR3 is TGTGCCAGCAGGAGACTAGCGGGAGACTACAATGAGCAGTTCTTC. Amino acid sequence: CASRRLAGDYNEQFF.

This sequence joins TRBV27 and TRBJ1-5; 8 bases match TRBD1. The germline V gene has CDR1 MNHEY and CDR2 SMNVEV (reference sequence). V shed 6 bases and J 3 bases; nucleotides not matched to a gene: 4. This CDR3 comprises 14 residues. DNA of the CDR3: TGTGCCAGCAGCCGGACAGGGTTCAATCAGCCCCAGCATTTT. This sequence encodes CASSRTGFNQPQHF.

V is TRBV5-1 and J is TRBJ1-1; 7 bases are shared with TRBD1. Germline values: CDR1 SGHRS, CDR2 YFSETQ. The V and J ends lost 3 bases and 0 bases, in that order; junction bases with no gene match: 5. This CDR3 spans 15 amino acids. In DNA form, the CDR3 reads TGCGCCAGCAGCTCGGGACAGACTGTGAACACTGAAGCTTTCTTT. The encoded protein is CASSSGQTVNTEAFF.